This T cell receptor beta chain was documented in a study of identical twins. V dropped 6 bases and J dropped 2 bases, with 14 bases sitting between them. The CDR3 extends over 14 amino acids. The germline gives CDR1 WSHSY, CDR2 SAAADI. TCRdb reanalysed the 5' RACE reads using MiXCR and keeps one entry per CDR3 protein. The sample lists fewer than 900,000 distinct CDR3 sequences, around 20% occurring once. Findings and caveats of the study: Out-of-frame alpha sequences common to twins exhibited a surplus of low generation probability.

This clonotype was detected only a few times. Its antigen is unknown. The same sample was also used in a study of T cells expressing NK-cell markers. That study reports: Sorting was restricted to alpha-beta TCR T cells by an anti-gamma-delta TCR antibody in several experiments.

The TCR originated in a woman under 30 in good health. Sequencing used PBMCs. This rearrangement joins TRBV10-2 to TRBJ2-7, with D unclear. The CDR3 sequence is CASRSFDGAYEQYF. As DNA, the CDR3 is TGCGCCAGCAGGTCCTTTGACGGAGCCTACGAGCAGTACTTC.